One sample yielded the 21 T cell receptor beta chains listed below, sequenced in a study of blood T cell repertoires in COVID-19. Assay: immunoSEQ multiplex PCR; the TCRdb copy retains only in-frame clones and omits some. The table records over 80,000 clones, roughly nine tenths of them present only once. Input material: peripheral blood. These receptors came from a man between 45 and 60 years old with acute or convalescent COVID-19.

This sequence joins TRBV3-1 (or the pseudogene TRBV3-2) and TRBJ1-1; D perhaps matches TRBD1 (5 bases). Germline CDR1 reads LGHDT; CDR2 reads YNNKEL (reference sequence). The CDR3 is 15 residues long. V was cut by 8 bases and J by 5 bases, with 21 bases left in between. The CDR3 loop reads CASGAVVGGGTEAFF. CDR3 DNA sequence: TGTGCCAGCGGCGCAGTAGTTGGGGGGGGTACTGAAGCTTTCTTT.

The V gene is TRBV30, the J gene TRBJ1-4, with 7 bases aligning to TRBD1. Trimming took 3 bases from V and 4 from J; bases not matched to a gene: 5. This CDR3 region has 14 residues. Germline CDR1 reads GTSNPN; CDR2 reads SVGIG (reference sequence). CDR3: CAWSLGGGNEKLFF. CDR3 DNA sequence: TGTGCCTGGAGCCTAGGGGGCGGTAATGAAAAACTGTTTTTT.

V gene TRBV27 combines with J gene TRBJ1-2; 8 bases agree with TRBD1. This CDR3 region has 14 residues. V dropped 3 bases and J dropped 7; count of bases not matched to a gene: 7. Germline lookup yields CDR1 MNHEY and CDR2 SMNVEV (reference sequence). DNA of the CDR3: TGTGCCAGCAGTTTCCAGGGGGCCTTTGGTGGCTACACCTTC. Amino acid sequence: CASSFQGAFGGYTF.

CDR3 amino acids: CAWSLGNNYGYTF. The CDR3, as DNA: TGTGCCTGGAGCCTGGGCAATAACTATGGCTACACCTTC. The V call is TRBV30, the J call TRBJ1-2, with D hard to call. The CDR3 has 13 amino acids. Trimming took off 3 bases at V and 1 base at J, with 9 bases between the two ends. Germline V gene sequence: CDR1 GTSNPN, CDR2 SVGIG (reference sequence). Looking up the rest from reference TRBV30 and TRBJ1-2 gives the full variable domain: SQTIHQWPATLVQPVGSPLSLECTVEGTSNPNLYWYRQAAGRGLQLLFYSVGIGQISSEVPQNLSASRPQDRQFILSSKKLLLSDSGFYLCAWSLGNNYGYTFGSGTRLTVV.

Comment on this clone: Germline and junction disagree at one end, which may indicate a read error. J is TRBJ1-2 and V is TRBV28; unclear D gene. Per germline, CDR1 MDHEN and CDR2 SYDVKM. The CDR3 sequence is 11 residues long. CDR3 in DNA: TGTGCCAGCAGTTCTAATTATGGCTACACCTTC. Translated, it gives CASSSNYGYTF.

This chain connects TRBV10-3 to TRBJ1-2; 9 bases agree with TRBD1. Per germline, CDR1 ENHRY and CDR2 SYGVKD. The CDR3 is made up of 11 amino acids. V gave up 9 bases and J gave up 7 bases; unmatched junction bases: 3. CDR3 bases: TGTGCCATACACAGGGGGCTTGGCTACACCTTC. Protein product: CAIHRGLGYTF.

The genes are TRBV7-8 and TRBJ1-2, with 9 nucleotides matching TRBD1. This CDR3 is built from 16 residues. CDR1 is SGHVS, CDR2 FQNEAQ, per germline. Losses at the gene ends were 4 bases for V and 8 bases for J; bases not matched to a gene: 14. The CDR3 here is CASSSITGGASRGYTF. The CDR3 DNA sequence: TGTGCCAGCAGCTCAATTACAGGGGGCGCCTCGCGGGGCTACACCTTC.

This chain joins TRBV7-3 and TRBJ2-1, with a tentative D call TRBD2 (6 bases). The germline V and J ends were trimmed by 0 bases and 3 bases, with 9 bases remaining between them. CDR3 length: 15 residues. Germline CDR1 is SGHTA and CDR2 is FQGTGA. CDR3 DNA sequence: TGTGCCAGCAGCTTAACCGGGACTGGCTACAATGAGCAGTTCTTC. Encoded protein: CASSLTGTGYNEQFF.

The J gene is TRBJ2-3, the V gene TRBV7-2; D remains ambiguous. This CDR3 is 12 amino acids long. V lost 5 bases, J lost 2 bases, and 5 bases lay in between. The germline gives CDR1 SGHTA, CDR2 FQGNSA. CDR3 in amino acids: CASSTYTDTQYF. CDR3 nucleotide sequence: TGTGCCAGCAGCACATACACAGATACGCAGTATTTT.

This chain uses TRBV4-1 with TRBJ1-1, with D possibly TRBD1 on 6 matching bases. The germline gives CDR1 MGHRA, CDR2 YSYEKL. Trimming pared 0 bases from V and 1 base from J, leaving 15 bases between. The CDR3 is 17 residues long. CDR3 DNA sequence: TGCGCCAGCAGCCAAGATAGGGCAGGGGCCGAGAACACTGAAGCTTTCTTT. Protein: CASSQDRAGAENTEAFF.

This chain connects TRBV3-1 (or the pseudogene TRBV3-2) to TRBJ1-2; 8 bases align to TRBD1. Germline-derived CDR1 and CDR2 are LGHDT and YNNKEL (reference sequence). Trimming at V came to 4 bases and at J to 8 bases, leaving 6 bases not matched to a gene. The CDR3 spans 13 residues. In DNA form, the CDR3 reads TGTGCCAGCAGCCCAGGACAGGGTCGCGGCTACACCTTC. Translation gives CASSPGQGRGYTF.

V is TRBV28 and J is TRBJ1-1, with TRBD1 as a possible D gene (6 bases). Germline V gene sequence: CDR1 MDHEN, CDR2 SYDVKM. This CDR3 region has 13 residues. Trimming left V 5 bases short and J 7 bases short, with 14 bases between. The CDR3 protein is CASSLQGRGEAFF. Written as DNA, the CDR3 is TGTGCCAGCAGTCTTCAGGGGAGGGGTGAAGCTTTCTTT. Full variable domain (rest looked up from reference TRBV28 and TRBJ1-1): DVKVTQSSRYLVKRTGEKVFLECVQDMDHENMFWYRQDPGLGLRLIYFSYDVKMKEKGDIPEGYSVSREKKERFSLILESASTNQTSMYLCASSLQGRGEAFFGQGTRLTVV.

This clone was observed a few times. V gene TRBV2 combines with J gene TRBJ2-7; D might be TRBD1 (6 bases). CDR1 is SNHLY and CDR2 is FYNNEI in the germline V gene. The CDR3 loop spans 13 amino acids. Trimming left V 5 bases short and J 3 bases short, with 11 bases between. Here the CDR3 DNA reads TGTGCCAGCAGTTACAGGGACCTCTACGAGCAGTACGTC. Amino acids: CASSYRDLYEQYV.

The rearrangement uses TRBV5-6 and TRBJ1-1, with 11 bases matching TRBD1. CDR1 and CDR2 from the germline V gene are SGHDT and YYEEEE. Germline trimming cut 5 bases from V and 0 bases from J; bases unmatched to any gene: 3. The CDR3 length is 15 residues. The CDR3 sequence: CASSRDRGVNTEAFF. The CDR3, as DNA: TGTGCCAGCAGTCGGGACAGGGGGGTGAACACTGAAGCTTTCTTT.

V gene TRBV28 combines with J gene TRBJ1-2; D is possibly TRBD1 (6 bases). CDR1 and CDR2 (germline): MDHEN, SYDVKM. V lost 3 bases, J lost 0 bases, and 8 bases lay in between. The length of the CDR3 is 14 residues. The CDR3 nucleotides read TGTGCCAGCAGTTTCGCAGGGGCTAACTATGGCTACACCTTC. This gives the protein CASSFAGANYGYTF.

This chain connects TRBV7-9 to TRBJ1-1; 7 nucleotides agree with TRBD1. Germline V CDR1 and CDR2: SEHNR, FQNEAQ (reference sequence). CDR3 length equals 13 residues. The J segment lost 7 bases and the V segment lost 5 bases, leaving 7 bases of the junction unmatched. The CDR3 nucleotides are TGTGCCAGCAGCATACAGGGGTGGGGTGAAGCTTTCTTT. Protein: CASSIQGWGEAFF.

The gene calls are TRBV6-6 and TRBJ1-3; TRBD1 is a possible D gene (6 bases). V was trimmed by 10 bases and J by 4 bases, leaving 17 bases between them. The CDR3 spans 14 residues. Germline V gene sequence: CDR1 MNHNY, CDR2 SVGAGI (reference sequence). For the CDR3, the DNA is TGTGCCACCCTAGGGCGCACAGGGGGAAACACCATATATTTT. Amino acids: CATLGRTGGNTIYF.

The V and J genes are TRBV28 and TRBJ1-1; the D gene is possibly TRBD1 (5 bases). The length of the CDR3 is 13 residues. V lost 5 bases and J lost 2, with 9 bases in between. Germline loops: CDR1 MDHEN, CDR2 SYDVKM. DNA for the CDR3: TGTGCCAGCAGTGCCGGGGGAAACACTGAAGCTTTCTTT. It yields the protein CASSAGGNTEAFF. Filled out from reference TRBV28 and TRBJ1-1, the complete variable domain reads DVKVTQSSRYLVKRTGEKVFLECVQDMDHENMFWYRQDPGLGLRLIYFSYDVKMKEKGDIPEGYSVSREKKERFSLILESASTNQTSMYLCASSAGGNTEAFFGQGTRLTVV.

This clone was counted once. This chain joins TRBV9 and TRBJ2-1; 8 bases are shared with TRBD2. CDR1 is SGDLS, CDR2 YYNGEE, per germline. CDR3 length: 15 residues. Trimming at V came to 0 bases and at J to 3 bases, leaving 2 bases not matched to a gene. CDR3 amino acids: CASSVAGTSYNEQFF. Here the CDR3 DNA reads TGTGCCAGCAGCGTAGCTGGGACTAGCTACAATGAGCAGTTCTTC.

V usage is TRBV29-1 and J usage is TRBJ2-5; D is unresolved. The CDR3 covers 11 residues. CDR1 is SQVTM and CDR2 is ANQGSEA in the germline V gene. Trimming cost V 7 bases and J 4 bases, with 10 bases left between them. CDR3 nucleotide sequence: TGCAGCGCCTTACCGAGAGAGACCCAGTACTTC. This encodes CSALPRETQYF.

This chain links TRBV5-4 with TRBJ2-5; no firm D call. The ends were cut back, 2 bases at V and 5 bases at J, with 16 bases in the middle. In germline, CDR1 is SGHNT, CDR2 YYREEE (reference sequence). This CDR3 comprises 15 residues. This chain's CDR3 is CASSLETYPGETQYF. CDR3 sequence (DNA): TGTGCCAGCAGCTTAGAGACCTATCCCGGGGAGACCCAGTACTTC.